This T cell receptor beta chain was sequenced during a study of T cell clones after liver transplantation (dated by TCRdb to between 2017 and 2020). As for the study more broadly: ITN030ST, the source of the samples, was a randomized trial that attempted immunosuppression withdrawal within 2 years of liver transplantation. Tolerance was defined as complete withdrawal of immunosuppression for at least one year without a rise in liver enzymes beyond twice the upper limit of normal. Three of the eight recipients were HCV-positive; the others were transplanted for non-autoimmune, non-viral indications. Donor-reactive T cell clones were identified by TCRbeta sequencing following a pre-transplant mixed lymphocyte reaction and were subsequently tracked in post-transplant blood. Subjects received no induction therapy and standard immunosuppression until randomization at 12-24 months post-transplant. A cohort of 8 liver transplant recipients was studied, of whom 3 were classified as tolerant and 5 as non-tolerant. Blood samples were collected pre-transplant, pre-randomization before withdrawal, and post-randomization after either complete withdrawal or failed withdrawal. Third party-reactive TCRbeta sequences were also identified from pre-transplant MLRs to serve as an antigen-independent comparator for donor-reactive sequences. General conclusions and limits of the study: Without allograft tissue specimens, donor-reactive T cells may have migrated into the graft rather than being deleted. Low numbers of available donor cells limited the measurable donor-reactive repertoire in a couple of subjects. When repertoire turnover was accounted for, significantly reduced detection of donor-reactive sequences was found in 7 of 8 subjects for CD4 and in 8 of 8 subjects for CD8. Because of small, heterogeneous patient numbers and non-standardized post-transplant time points, the conclusions were only preliminary. Circulating donor-reactive CD4 TCRbeta sequences fell significantly post-transplant in most of the 8 subjects, irrespective of tolerance or HCV status. Donor-reactive sequences decreased more than third party-reactive sequences, which suggests partial antigen-specific deletion that was not related to withdrawal success.

Unstimulated PBMCs, after thawing, were stained for CD3, CD4 and CD8 and then FACS-sorted into CD3+CD4+ and CD3+CD8+ populations. All 8 studied subjects were randomized to immunosuppression withdrawal. Genomic DNA was isolated with the Qiagen DNeasy Blood and Tissue Kit. Using immunoSEQ, frozen genomic DNA was subjected to high-throughput TCRbeta CDR3 sequencing, a process that included PCR amplification, mapping, bias correction and internal controls. In the authors' own workflow: Only productive rearrangements were retained, and each unique TCRbeta sequence was defined by its CDR3 nucleotide sequence together with its V and J gene. Donor-reactive sequences required at least 5-fold expansion in CFSE-low cells versus unstimulated pre-transplant cells and at least 0.01% frequency. To ensure at least 90% detection power, minimum frequency thresholds were set for each subject based on that subject's lowest-template unstimulated sample. Jensen-Shannon divergence between the top 1000 TCRbeta sequences post- versus pre-transplant served as the measure of repertoire turnover. Changes in detection of donor-reactive sequences were tested with two-sided Fisher's exact tests. The table was pulled from immuneACCESS by TCRdb, which kept in-frame rearrangements only. Such tables lose some clones; where checked, under half of the loss comes from unresolved V genes, and the rest has no known cause. V and J calls and clone size are given by that table; D and trimming were obtained from the DNA. The sample table contains approximately 71,000 clones; only one count was recorded for 80% to 95% of them. The top ten clones comprise 0.98% of the sample.

Comment on this clone: This clone's antigen is unknown. No quality values exist for individual bases; no much larger clone is one base distant.

CDR1 is given as SGHTA and CDR2 as FQGNSA, both from the germline V gene. From the cysteine up to the phenylalanine, the CDR3 has a length of 15 residues. The read is trimmed to its CDR3 DNA, 45 bases read in frame from base 1. A distance of 14 bases separates the germline ends of V and J, which lose 1 base and 7 bases respectively. The V gene is TRBV7-2 and the J gene is TRBJ2-1, and TRBD2 may be the D gene, going by 6 matching bases. The source material was CD4+ T cells from blood, sampled less than 27 months after liver transplant. The sequence derives from a human patient who received a liver transplant. Following transplantation, part of the T cell population may be supplied by the graft donor rather than the patient. The DNA sequence follows: TGTGCCAGCAGCTTAGGGAAACCTAGCGTAAATGAGCAGTTCTTC. This translates into CASSLGKPSVNEQFF.